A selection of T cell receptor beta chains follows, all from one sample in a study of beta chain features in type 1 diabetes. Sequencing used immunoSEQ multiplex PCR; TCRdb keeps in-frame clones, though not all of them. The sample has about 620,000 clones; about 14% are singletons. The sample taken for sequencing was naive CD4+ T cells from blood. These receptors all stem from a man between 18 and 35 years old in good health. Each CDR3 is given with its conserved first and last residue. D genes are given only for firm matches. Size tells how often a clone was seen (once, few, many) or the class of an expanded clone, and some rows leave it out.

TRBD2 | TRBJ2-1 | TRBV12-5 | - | CASGLSGGRSYNEQFF | TGTGCTAGTGGTCTTAGCGGGGGCCGCTCCTACAATGAGCAGTTCTTC
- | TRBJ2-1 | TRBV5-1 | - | CASSPPARGSEQFF | TGCGCCAGCAGCCCGCCCGCCAGGGGCTCTGAGCAGTTCTTC
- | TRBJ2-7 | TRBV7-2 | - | CASSLASRYEQYF | TGTGCCAGCAGCTTAGCCTCTCGCTACGAGCAGTACTTC
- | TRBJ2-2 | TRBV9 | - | CASSVVVNSGELFF | TGTGCCAGCAGCGTAGTGGTCAATTCCGGGGAGCTGTTTTTT
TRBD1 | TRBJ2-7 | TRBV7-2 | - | CASSLRTGHPYEQYF | TGTGCCAGCAGCTTAAGGACAGGTCATCCCTACGAGCAGTACTTC
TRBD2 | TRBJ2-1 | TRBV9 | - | CASSVALAGGGPLGEQFF | TGTGCCAGCAGCGTAGCACTAGCGGGAGGGGGCCCTCTGGGTGAGCAGTTCTTC
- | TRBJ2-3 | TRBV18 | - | CASSRITDTQYF | TGTGCCAGCTCAAGGATCACAGATACGCAGTATTTT
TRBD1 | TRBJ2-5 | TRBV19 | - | CASSTPGQGSPYQETQYF | TGTGCCAGTAGTACACCGGGACAGGGGTCGCCTTACCAAGAGACCCAGTACTTC
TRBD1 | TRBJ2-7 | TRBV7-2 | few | CASSLETGAPYEQYF | TGTGCCAGCAGCTTAGAGACAGGGGCCCCCTACGAGCAGTACTTC
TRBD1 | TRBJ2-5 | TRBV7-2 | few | CASSLNRGRRETQYF | TGTGCCAGCAGCTTAAATAGGGGGCGCCGAGAGACCCAGTACTTC
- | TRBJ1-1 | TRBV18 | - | CASSPGLYWLALNTEAFF | TGTGCCAGCTCACCCGGGTTATACTGGCTCGCGCTGAACACTGAAGCTTTCTTT
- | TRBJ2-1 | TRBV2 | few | CASSGTHNFRQFF | TGTGCCAGCTCGGGGACTCACAATTTCCGGCAGTTCTTC
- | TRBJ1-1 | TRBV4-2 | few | CASSQVRGRRPNTEAFF | TGTGCCAGCAGCCAAGTTAGGGGTCGAAGGCCGAACACTGAAGCTTTCTTT
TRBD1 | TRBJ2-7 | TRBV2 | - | CASSGQGTYEQYF | TGTGCCAGCAGTGGACAGGGGACCTACGAGCAGTACTTC
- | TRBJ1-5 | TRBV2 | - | CASSDTSRNQPQHF | TGTGCCAGCAGTGACACCTCCCGGAATCAGCCCCAGCATTTT
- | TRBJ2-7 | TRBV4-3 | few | CASSQAGTLSYEQYF | TGCGCCAGCAGCCAAGCCGGGACCCTCTCCTACGAGCAGTACTTC
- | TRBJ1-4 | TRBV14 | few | CASSQTVRGEKLFF | TGTGCCAGCAGCCAGACGGTCCGAGGGGAAAAACTGTTTTTT
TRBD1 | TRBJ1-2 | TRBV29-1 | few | CSAEQGSNYGYTF | TGCAGCGCTGAACAGGGGTCAAACTATGGCTACACCTTC
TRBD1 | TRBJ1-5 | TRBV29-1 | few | CSAGGGGRNQPQHF | TGCAGCGCTGGAGGGGGCGGCAGAAATCAGCCCCAGCATTTT
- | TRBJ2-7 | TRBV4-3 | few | CASSQEEAPASSYEQYF | TGCGCCAGCAGCCAAGAAGAGGCGCCCGCTAGCTCCTACGAGCAGTACTTC
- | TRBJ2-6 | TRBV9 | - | CASSVGGTGANVLTF | TGTGCCAGCAGCGTAGGCGGGACGGGGGCCAACGTCCTGACTTTC
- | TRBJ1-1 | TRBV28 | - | CASSLVVTEAFF | TGTGCCAGCAGCCTCGTGGTTACTGAAGCTTTCTTT
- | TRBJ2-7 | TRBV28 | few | CASLDRRAYEQYF | TGTGCCAGCCTCGACCGCAGGGCTTACGAGCAGTACTTC
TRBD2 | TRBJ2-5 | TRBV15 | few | CATSRDRGGETQYF | TGTGCCACCAGCAGAGATCGCGGGGGAGAGACCCAGTACTTC
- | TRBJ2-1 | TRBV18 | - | CASSPPMWQVTYNEQFF | TGTGCCAGCTCACCACCGATGTGGCAGGTTACCTACAATGAGCAGTTCTTC
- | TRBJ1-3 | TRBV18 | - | CASSPPDARGNTIYF | TGTGCCAGCTCACCACCGGACGCGCGTGGAAACACCATATATTTT
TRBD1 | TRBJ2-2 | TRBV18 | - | CASSPSGQGSGELFF | TGTGCCAGCTCACCATCGGGACAGGGATCCGGGGAGCTGTTTTTT
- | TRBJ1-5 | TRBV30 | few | CAWSLDSPNQPQHF | TGTGCCTGGAGTCTTGACAGCCCAAATCAGCCCCAGCATTTT
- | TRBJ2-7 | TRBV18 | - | CASAGAGTSADEQYF | TGTGCCAGCGCAGGGGCCGGGACCTCTGCGGACGAGCAGTACTTC
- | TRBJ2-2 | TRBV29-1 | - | CSVGARPNTGELFF | TGCAGCGTTGGGGCTCGGCCGAACACCGGGGAGCTGTTTTTT
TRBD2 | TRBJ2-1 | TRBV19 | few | CASSVNSGGLGEQFF | TGTGCCAGTAGTGTGAATAGCGGGGGATTAGGTGAGCAGTTCTTC
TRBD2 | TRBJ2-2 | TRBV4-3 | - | CASSQEPGSGGAYTGELFF | TGCGCCAGCAGCCAAGAGCCGGGCAGCGGGGGGGCTTACACCGGGGAGCTGTTTTTT
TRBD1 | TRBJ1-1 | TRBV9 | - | CASSAGTGVRTEAFF | TGTGCCAGCAGCGCCGGTACAGGGGTAAGGACTGAAGCTTTCTTT